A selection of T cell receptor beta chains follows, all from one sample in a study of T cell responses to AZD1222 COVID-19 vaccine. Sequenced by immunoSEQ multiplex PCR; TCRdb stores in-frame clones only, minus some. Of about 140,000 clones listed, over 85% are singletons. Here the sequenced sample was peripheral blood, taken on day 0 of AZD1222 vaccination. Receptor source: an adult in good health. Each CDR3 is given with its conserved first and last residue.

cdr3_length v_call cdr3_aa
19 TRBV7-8 CASSFPTRPQGIMNTEAFF
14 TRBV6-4 CASSEGAGANVLTF
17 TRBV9 CASSAPLAGGWNTEAFF
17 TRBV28 CASSFWKLAGGPGEQFF
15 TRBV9 CASSVDGTSEETQYF
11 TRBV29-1 CSGGLNTEAFF
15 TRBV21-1 CASSTREGSWNEQFF
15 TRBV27 CASSKTGGLNQPQHF
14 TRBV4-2 CASSQVGENSPLHF
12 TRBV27 CASSLKWSPLHF
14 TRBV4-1 CASSQRQGAYGYTF
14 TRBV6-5 CASKGDRDNSPLHF
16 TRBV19 CASSISGRTLGTGYTF
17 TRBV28 CASSEPPGQPNYNEQFF
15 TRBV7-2 CASSLLPGHNSPLHF
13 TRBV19 CASSPKRNYGYTF
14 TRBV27 CASRHSGPNTEAFF
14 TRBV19 CASSGHLSNQPQHF
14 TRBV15 CATSSNRETGELFF
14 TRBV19 CASTPQGFADTQYF
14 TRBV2 CATRTSGFTGELFF
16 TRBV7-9 CASTFPRTANNYEQYF
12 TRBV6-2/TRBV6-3 CASSLTGSEQFF
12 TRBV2 CASSAREHEQFF
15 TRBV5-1 CASRETAGANTEAFF
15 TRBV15 CATSGVAGGYNEQFF
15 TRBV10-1 CASSERTSGSLGQFF
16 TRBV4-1 CASSLPGSGNPYEQYF
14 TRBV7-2 CASSLTVGNTEAFF
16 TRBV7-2 CASSLRTSGPYNEQFF
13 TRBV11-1 CASSFGGNYGYTF
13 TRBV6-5 CASRNGGGPEAFF
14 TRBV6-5 CASSTRTGSHGYTF
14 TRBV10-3 CAISEPWSVDTQYF
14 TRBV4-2 CASSPRDSNQPQHF
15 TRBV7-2 CASSSTSGTLYEQYF
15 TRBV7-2 CASSSIAGDNSPLHF
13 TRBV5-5 CASSSPLSYEQYF
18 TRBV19 CASPPRTGTSPPNTEAFF
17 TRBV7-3 CASSLNGQDFSGNTIYF
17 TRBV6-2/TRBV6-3 CASSYSSYRQPRQPQHF
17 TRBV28 CASSIAGGVIIVDGYTF
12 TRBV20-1 CSASPGTWGAFF
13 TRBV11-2 CASSLGQYNEQFF
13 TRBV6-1 CASSEDQGRGYTF
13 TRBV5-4 CASSLTPFTEAFF
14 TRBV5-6 CASSSVATNEKLFF
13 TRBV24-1 CATSERTGYGYTF
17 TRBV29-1 CSVGSSGSSSSYNEQFF
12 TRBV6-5 CASRAPGGPLHF
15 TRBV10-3 CAISERTGGSNEQFF
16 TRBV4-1 CASSQEWGHGNQPQHF
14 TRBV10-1 CASSSGQGAREQYF
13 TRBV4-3 CASRSPQGNGYTF